The next 24 T cell receptor beta chains were all read from a single sample in a study of T cells in Graves' hyperthyroidism and ophthalmopathy. Researchers amplified the TCR beta CDR3 regions from RNA transcripts. With the HTBI primer set, the TCR CDR3 went through a first round of RT-PCR. From the multiplex PCR reads, TCRdb called clonotypes with MiXCR, one entry per CDR3 protein. The sample shows about 420,000 distinct CDR3 sequences, about a sixth of them seen only once. The sequencing sample was made of blood. The receptors stem from a woman in her late teens or twenties with Graves' hyperthyroidism.

This clonotype was counted ten times or more. This chain joins TRBV28 and TRBJ1-1, with D maybe TRBD1 (6 bases). V dropped 5 bases and J dropped 7 bases, with 14 bases sitting between them. CDR1 and CDR2 from the germline V gene are MDHEN and SYDVKM. The CDR3 contains 13 residues. CDR3 coding DNA: TGTGCCAGCAGTCCTTACAGGGAAATTGAAGCTTTCTTT. Its protein is CASSPYREIEAFF.

This clonotype has just a few counts. The chain links TRBV24-1 to TRBJ2-1, with 9 nucleotides matching TRBD1. Trimming cost V 3 bases and J 0 bases; bases outside gene matches: 2. CDR1 KGHDR and CDR2 SFDVKD come from the germline V gene. The CDR3 has 16 residues. The chain's CDR3 is CATSDVTGGSYNEQFF. The DNA of the CDR3 is TGTGCCACCAGTGATGTGACAGGGGGCTCCTACAATGAGCAGTTCTTC.

This clonotype was picked up many times. The V gene is TRBV12-3 or TRBV12-4, the J gene TRBJ1-1, with D tentatively TRBD1 (5 bases). Trimming stripped 6 bases from V and 1 base from J, with 9 bases between. This CDR3 region has 13 residues. The CDR3 DNA is TGTGCCAGCAGCGCAGGGTGGAACACTGAAGCTTTCTTT. It codes for CASSAGWNTEAFF.

This clonotype has at least ten counts. The chain employs TRBV6-6 and TRBJ1-6; D is ambiguous. The CDR3 totals 16 residues. V lost 1 base, J lost 9 bases, and 16 bases lay in between. The germline V gene encodes CDR1 MNHNY and CDR2 SVGAGI (reference sequence). The CDR3 region has the DNA TGTGCCAGCAGTTACTGGGTCCCGGGAGAACGTTCACCCCTCCACTTT. It encodes CASSYWVPGERSPLHF.

A few counts support this clonotype. V usage is TRBV14 and J usage is TRBJ2-1, with no clear D. The germline V gene encodes CDR1 SGHDN and CDR2 FVKESK. This CDR3 region has 14 residues. V shed 1 base and J shed 8 bases, with 12 bases lying between them. CDR3 bases: TGTGCCAGCAGCCAAGGGCCCTTGTCCCATGAGCAGTTCTTC. It translates to CASSQGPLSHEQFF.

By sample share, this clonotype is medium-sized. The chain uses TRBV2 and TRBJ1-5; unclear D gene. Germline V CDR1 and CDR2: SNHLY, FYNNEI. Between the trimmed V and J ends, which lost 4 bases and 0 bases, there was a span of 7 bases. This CDR3 has 14 residues. The CDR3 sequence is CASSVLGSNQPQHF. CDR3 coding DNA: TGTGCCAGCAGTGTACTGGGTAGCAATCAGCCCCAGCATTTT. Complete variable domain (other parts from reference TRBV2 and TRBJ1-5): EPEVTQTPSHQVTQMGQEVILRCVPISNHLYFYWYRQILGQKVEFLVSFYNNEISEKSEIFDDQFSVERPDGSNFTLKIRSTKLEDSAMYFCASSVLGSNQPQHFGDGTRLSIL.

This clonotype was found many times. The chain employs TRBV11-2 and TRBJ2-3; maybe TRBD2 (5 bases). Germline V lookup: CDR1 SGHAT, CDR2 FQNNGV. The CDR3 spans 12 residues. Trimming pared 5 bases from V and 10 bases from J, leaving 13 bases between. CDR3 amino acids: CASSAVERAQYF. The CDR3 DNA reads TGTGCCAGCAGCGCCGTGGAGAGGGCGCAGTATTTT.

The chain recombines TRBV5-1 with TRBJ1-1, with a tentative D call TRBD1 (5 bases). This CDR3 has 15 amino acids. Germline lookup yields CDR1 SGHRS and CDR2 YFSETQ. The V end lost 4 bases, the J end lost 1 base, and 14 bases lay between the germline ends. This CDR3 reads CASSSGRGGNTEAFF. Here the CDR3 DNA reads TGCGCCAGCAGCAGTGGACGGGGGGGGAACACTGAAGCTTTCTTT.

The sample holds many counts of this clonotype. This chain links TRBV5-5 with TRBJ1-4, with TRBD1 matching 7 bases. The CDR3 extends over 15 amino acids. With V trimmed by 5 bases and J by 8 bases, 12 bases remained unmatched. Germline V lookup: CDR1 SGHKS, CDR2 YYEKEE (reference sequence). The CDR3 coding sequence is TGTGCCAGCAGTCGCCAGGAAGGGGGCGCGGAAAAACTGTTTTTT. Encoded protein: CASSRQEGGAEKLFF.

This clonotype has a count of ten or more. The chain links TRBV28 to TRBJ1-2; TRBD1 matches at 9 bases. The V and J ends lost 5 bases and 7 bases, in that order; junction bases with no gene match: 11. Germline V gene sequence: CDR1 MDHEN, CDR2 SYDVKM. This CDR3 has 15 residues. This CDR3 is CASSQGYRGLGGYTF. CDR3 in DNA: TGTGCCAGCAGTCAAGGGTACAGGGGGCTGGGTGGCTACACCTTC.

In this sample, this clonotype turned up many times. V usage is TRBV9 and J usage is TRBJ2-5; tentatively, D is TRBD1 or TRBD2 (5 bases each). This CDR3 has 14 residues. Germline values: CDR1 SGDLS, CDR2 YYNGEE. Trimming shortened V by 0 bases and J by 1 base, and 7 bases separated the two germline ends. CDR3 DNA sequence: TGTGCCAGCAGCGTAGCGGGGACCCAAGAGACCCAGTACTTC. Translating it yields CASSVAGTQETQYF.

With regard to this clonotype: A read error may explain this, as a much larger clone is one base away. The chain couples TRBV3-1 to TRBJ2-5, with 8 bases aligning to TRBD2. The J segment lost 2 bases and the V segment lost 7 bases, leaving 9 bases of the junction unmatched. Germline CDR1 reads LGHDT; CDR2 reads YNNKEL (reference sequence). The CDR3 is 15 residues long. The CDR3 coding sequence is TGTGCCAGCACCCCAAGCGGGGGCGATCAAGAGACCCAGTACTTC. Its protein product is CASTPSGGDQETQYF.

The chain has TRBV7-2 and TRBJ1-3; D uncertain. Germline CDR1 is SGHTA and CDR2 is FQGNSA. The CDR3 length is 15 residues. Trimming pared 4 bases from V and 0 bases from J, leaving 10 bases between. CDR3 protein: CASSSGLTSGNTIYF. CDR3 sequence (DNA): TGTGCCAGCAGCTCCGGGCTGACCTCTGGAAACACCATATATTTT.

This clonotype was observed many times. This chain links TRBV10-3 with TRBJ1-4; D possibly corresponds to TRBD1 (5 bases). Trimming cost V 3 bases and J 0 bases, with 8 bases left between them. Germline CDR1 and CDR2: ENHRY and SYGVKD. The CDR3 sequence is 15 residues long. CDR3 nucleotide sequence: TGTGCCATCAGTGAATCCAGGGCAACTAATGAAAAACTGTTTTTT. Protein sequence: CAISESRATNEKLFF.

This clonotype was seen at least ten times. The gene calls are TRBV12-3 or TRBV12-4 and TRBJ1-2, with 9 bases aligning to TRBD1. CDR3 length: 14 residues. Trimming cost V 6 bases and J 6 bases; bases outside gene matches: 8. The CDR3 region has the DNA TGTGCCAGCAGACAATCCGGGACAGGGCATGGCTACACCTTC. It codes for CASRQSGTGHGYTF.

A few counts support this clonotype. This chain uses TRBV4-3 with TRBJ2-1; D might be TRBD1 (7 bases). CDR1 is LGHNA, CDR2 YSLEER, per germline. CDR3 length: 17 amino acids. The germline V and J ends were trimmed by 3 bases and 5 bases, with 20 bases remaining between them. The CDR3 spells CASSHPSRDRANNEQFF. Written as DNA, the CDR3 is TGCGCCAGCAGCCATCCATCGCGGGACAGAGCCAACAATGAGCAGTTCTTC.

This clonotype turned up a few times. The rearrangement uses TRBV6-1 and TRBJ2-1; D perhaps matches TRBD2 (6 bases). Per the germline V gene, CDR1 is MNHNS and CDR2 is SASEGT. The CDR3 extends over 15 amino acids. The V end lost 5 bases, the J end lost 5 bases, and 16 bases lay between the germline ends. The CDR3, as DNA: TGTGCCAGCAGTTATAGCGGAGGCGGGCACAATGAGCAGTTCTTC. Encoded protein: CASSYSGGGHNEQFF.

This clonotype came up many times. V gene TRBV7-8 combines with J gene TRBJ2-3; 7 nucleotides agree with TRBD2. This CDR3 region has 16 residues. Germline assignment: CDR1 SGHVS and CDR2 FQNEAQ. The trim removed 8 bases at V and 2 bases at J, leaving 13 bases unmatched. The CDR3 loop reads CASESRWGGTTDTQYF. In DNA, the CDR3 is TGTGCCAGCGAAAGCCGCTGGGGAGGGACCACAGATACGCAGTATTTT.

V and J are TRBV10-3 and TRBJ1-5, with TRBD1 matching over 7 bases. The CDR3 runs to 15 residues. J was trimmed by 0 bases and V by 4 bases; bases with no gene match: 3. The germline V gene has CDR1 ENHRY and CDR2 SYGVKD. The CDR3 coding sequence is TGTGCCATCAGTGCAGGGGGGGGTAGCAATCAGCCCCAGCATTTT. Amino acids: CAISAGGGSNQPQHF.

Ten or more counts support this clonotype. The V gene is TRBV12-3 or TRBV12-4, the J gene TRBJ2-1, with 14 bases matching TRBD2. Trimming removed 4 bases from V and 9 bases from J; junction bases left unmatched: 8. The CDR3 length is 16 residues. The CDR3, as DNA: TGTGCCAGCAGTTCGCGACTAGCGGGAGGGCAGGGTGAGCAGTTCTTC. This gives the protein CASSSRLAGGQGEQFF.

V usage is TRBV24-1 and J usage is TRBJ2-2; no reliable D call. V was pared by 1 base and J by 4 bases, with 9 bases between. Germline loops: CDR1 KGHDR, CDR2 SFDVKD. The CDR3 has 15 residues. In DNA form, the CDR3 reads TGTGCCACCAGTGATTTAGATACCTTCACCGGGGAGCTGTTTTTT. Translating it yields CATSDLDTFTGELFF.

Many counts were recorded for this clonotype. The rearrangement joins TRBV5-6 to TRBJ1-1; D call uncertain. This CDR3 is built from 15 residues. In germline, CDR1 is SGHDT, CDR2 YYEEEE. Deletions cut 0 bases from V and 4 bases from J, with 13 bases between. The CDR3 loop reads CASSLAWWESTEAFF. The CDR3 bases are TGTGCCAGCAGCTTGGCGTGGTGGGAGAGCACTGAAGCTTTCTTT.

This clonotype was recorded at least ten times. The chain recombines TRBV5-1 with TRBJ1-1; no firm D call. CDR1 and CDR2 (germline): SGHRS, YFSETQ. V gave up 1 base and J gave up 1 base, with 8 bases separating them. This CDR3 comprises 14 residues. The CDR3 here is CASSLSVGNTEAFF. CDR3 bases: TGCGCCAGCAGCTTGTCCGTGGGGAACACTGAAGCTTTCTTT. Using reference TRBV5-1 and TRBJ1-1 for the parts outside the CDR3, the full variable domain is KAGVTQTPRYLIKTRGQQVTLSCSPISGHRSVSWYQQTPGQGLQFLFEYFSETQRNKGNFPGRFSGRQFSNSRSEMNVSTLELGDSALYLCASSLSVGNTEAFFGQGTRLTVV.

The genes are TRBV19 and TRBJ1-5; a weak D match, TRBD1 (6 bases). This CDR3 is built from 14 residues. Per the germline V gene, CDR1 is LNHDA and CDR2 is SQIVND (reference sequence). V lost 5 bases and J 8 bases, leaving 16 bases between the germline ends. The CDR3 loop is CASSPTGLWEPQHF. The CDR3 DNA follows: TGTGCCAGTAGTCCAACAGGGTTGTGGGAGCCCCAGCATTTT.